This is a list of T cell receptor beta chains from one sample in a study of T cell repertoires in cytomegalovirus infection. No antigens are known for them. TCRdb analysed the reads with MiXCR anew, one entry per CDR3 protein. Counted here are 75,000 to 100,000 distinct CDR3 sequences, 25% to 30% occurring once; the ten biggest clones make up over 60%. The sample was CD8+ T cells from cultured PBMCs, taken from culture after CMV antigen stimulation. The receptors stem from a human donor in good health (CMV status not recorded). Some clones in this sample may be carry-over from other donors' samples. Each CDR3 is given without its conserved first and last residue. D genes are given only for firm matches.

cdr3_aa j_call v_call d_call
ASSYMDRAYNEQF TRBJ2-1 TRBV6-5 TRBD1
ASSKGGAYNEQF TRBJ2-1 TRBV5-8 NA
ASSVDRASGNTIY TRBJ1-3 TRBV5-1 NA
ASSFEDSGGVNEQF TRBJ2-1 TRBV7-9 TRBD2
ASGVGQSTDTQY TRBJ2-3 TRBV12-5 TRBD1
AGSGSLYNEQF TRBJ2-1 TRBV6-2/TRBV6-3 NA
SARDAMGGTDTQY TRBJ2-3 TRBV20-1 NA
SARSYYSYEQY TRBJ2-7 TRBV29-1 NA
SARGRDTNEQY TRBJ2-7 TRBV20-1 NA
SVLPGAMDTEAF TRBJ1-1 TRBV20-1 NA
SASDERNEQF TRBJ2-1 TRBV29-1 NA
ASSYSSTGELF TRBJ2-2 TRBV6-5 NA
SARPGVFTDTQY TRBJ2-3 TRBV20-1 NA
ASTAGTDTQY TRBJ2-3 TRBV7-8 NA
ANKPLNTEAF TRBJ1-1 TRBV2 NA
ASRGQRDYGYT TRBJ1-2 TRBV6-6 NA